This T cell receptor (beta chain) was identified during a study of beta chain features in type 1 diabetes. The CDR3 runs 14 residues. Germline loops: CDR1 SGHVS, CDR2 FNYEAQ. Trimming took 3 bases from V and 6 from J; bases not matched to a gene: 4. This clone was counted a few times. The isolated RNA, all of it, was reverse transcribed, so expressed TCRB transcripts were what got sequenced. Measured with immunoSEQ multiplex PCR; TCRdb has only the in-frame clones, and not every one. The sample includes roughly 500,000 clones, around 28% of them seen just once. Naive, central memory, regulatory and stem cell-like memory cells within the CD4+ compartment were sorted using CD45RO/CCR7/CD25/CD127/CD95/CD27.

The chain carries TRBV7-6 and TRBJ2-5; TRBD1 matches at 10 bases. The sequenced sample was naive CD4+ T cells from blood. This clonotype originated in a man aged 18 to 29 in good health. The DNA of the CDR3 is TGTGCCAGCAGCTTTGGGACAGGGGCACAGACCCAGTACTTC. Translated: CASSFGTGAQTQYF.